Listed below are T cell receptor beta chains from one sample, sequenced in a study of shared clonotypes between healthy human individuals. Libraries were prepared by immunoSEQ multiplex PCR; TCRdb keeps only in-frame clonotypes and omits some of them. The table includes 300,000 to 400,000 clones, 73% detected once. Input material: memory CD4+ T cells sorted from blood. These receptors all come from a man aged 30 to 39 in good health. Each CDR3 is given with its conserved first and last residue. A D gene is named only where the DNA matches it firmly. Only some rows state a clone size, as once, few, many or a class for expanded clones.

d_call j_call clone_size v_call cdr3_aa cdr3_nt
NA TRBJ1-5 NA TRBV28 CASSFRGYSNQPQHF TGTGCCAGCAGTTTTCGGGGTTATAGCAATCAGCCCCAGCATTTT
NA TRBJ2-7 NA TRBV10-3 CATSGTGLSYEQYF TGTGCCACGAGCGGGACAGGTCTTTCCTACGAGCAGTACTTC
NA TRBJ2-1 NA TRBV19 CASSIHSNNEQFF TGTGCCAGTAGTATCCATTCCAACAATGAGCAGTTCTTC
NA TRBJ2-1 NA TRBV27 CASSLLGGYNEQFF TGTGCCAGCAGTTTACTGGGCGGATACAATGAGCAGTTCTTC
NA TRBJ2-1 NA TRBV6-6 CASRVTSNEQFF TGTGCCAGCCGCGTTACATCCAATGAGCAGTTCTTC
NA TRBJ1-2 few TRBV5-1 CASSPEGQDGYTF TGCGCCAGCAGCCCGGAGGGGCAGGATGGCTACACCTTC
TRBD2 TRBJ2-1 many TRBV9 CASSGLADNEQFF TGTGCCAGCAGCGGACTAGCGGACAATGAGCAGTTCTTC
NA TRBJ1-5 once TRBV10-1 CASSQGLNQPQHF TGCGCCAGCAGTCAGGGCCTCAATCAGCCCCAGCATTTT
TRBD1 TRBJ2-4 NA TRBV10-2 CASSWVQGWSKNIQYF TGCGCCAGCAGTTGGGTACAGGGGTGGTCCAAAAACATTCAGTACTTC
NA TRBJ1-2 NA TRBV2 CASSDRGRGYTF TGTGCCAGCAGTGACAGGGGCCGTGGCTACACCTTC
NA TRBJ2-7 few TRBV21-1 CASSHRGRPHEQYF TGTGCCAGCAGTCACCGGGGCCGCCCCCACGAGCAGTACTTC
TRBD1 TRBJ2-7 once TRBV7-2 CASSPWDSSSYEQYF TGTGCCAGCAGCCCCTGGGACAGTAGCTCCTACGAGCAGTACTTC
NA TRBJ2-7 NA TRBV15 CATSRGGSSYEQYF TGTGCCACCAGCAGAGGGGGGTCGTCCTACGAGCAGTACTTC
TRBD2 TRBJ2-3 NA TRBV11-2 CASSLEGLAGDLTDTQYF TGTGCCAGCAGCTTAGAGGGGCTAGCGGGAGATCTCACAGATACGCAGTATTTT
NA TRBJ2-5 NA TRBV18 CASSPPNAETQYF TGTGCCAGCTCACCACCGAATGCGGAGACCCAGTACTTC
TRBD1 TRBJ2-7 NA TRBV28 CASDRGYEQYF TGTGCCAGTGACAGGGGCTACGAGCAGTACTTC
TRBD2 TRBJ2-1 NA TRBV10-3 CAISREATNFAQFF TGTGCCATCAGTCGGGAGGCCACCAATTTTGCGCAGTTCTTC
NA TRBJ2-5 NA TRBV28 CASNEGTMGETQYF TGTGCCAGCAACGAGGGCACAATGGGAGAGACCCAGTACTTC
TRBD1 TRBJ1-2 NA TRBV15 CATSPRTGVTYGYTF TGTGCCACCAGCCCGCGGACAGGGGTCACCTATGGCTACACCTTC
TRBD2 TRBJ2-1 once TRBV11-3 CASSLAGGTEQFF TGTGCCAGCAGCTTGGCGGGAGGGACTGAGCAGTTCTTC
TRBD1 TRBJ2-1 NA TRBV19 CASSPRDRALSSYNEQFF TGTGCCAGTAGTCCCCGGGACAGGGCCCTTAGCTCCTACAATGAGCAGTTCTTC
TRBD1 TRBJ2-1 few TRBV28 CASSSIYRQGSNEQFF TGTGCCAGCAGTTCTATCTATCGACAGGGATCCAATGAGCAGTTCTTC